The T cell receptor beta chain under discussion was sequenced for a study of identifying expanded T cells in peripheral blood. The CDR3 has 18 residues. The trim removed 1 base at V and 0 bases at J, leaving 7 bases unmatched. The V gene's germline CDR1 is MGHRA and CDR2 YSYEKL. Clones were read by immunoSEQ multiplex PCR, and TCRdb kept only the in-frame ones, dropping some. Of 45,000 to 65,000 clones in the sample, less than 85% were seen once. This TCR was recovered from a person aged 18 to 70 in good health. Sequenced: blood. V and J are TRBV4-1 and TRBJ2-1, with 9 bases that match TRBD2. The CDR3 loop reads CASSQAASGMNSYNEQFF. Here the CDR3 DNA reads TGCGCCAGCAGCCAAGCGGCTAGCGGGATGAACTCCTACAATGAGCAGTTCTTC.